One and the same sample provided the 26 T cell receptor beta chains below, sequenced in a study of T-cell reconstitution after alpha-beta-depleted transplantation in children. The TCRbeta library incorporated unique molecular identifiers. TCRdb reanalysed the PCR reads using MiXCR and keeps one entry per CDR3 protein. This sample has approximately 500,000 distinct CDR3 sequences, with over 9.5% found just once. The sample in question was PBMCs, obtained before TCRalphabeta/CD19-depleted stem cell transplant. The receptors derive from a child aged 2 to 10 with inherited bone marrow failure, due to receive a stem cell transplant.

This clonotype was seen at least ten times. This CDR3 reads CAIRISGYEAFF. CDR3 coding DNA: TGTGCCATCCGAATCTCGGGTTATGAAGCTTTCTTT. The J gene is TRBJ1-1, the V gene TRBV10-3; the D is unclear. V was cut by 8 bases and J by 7 bases, with 14 bases left in between. The CDR3 extends over 12 amino acids. The germline V gene has CDR1 ENHRY and CDR2 SYGVKD.

This clonotype was seen ten or more times. CDR3 DNA sequence: TGTGCCAGCAGTTTATCGGAGGGGGATACGCAGTATTTT. This translates into CASSLSEGDTQYF. This rearrangement joins TRBV27 to TRBJ2-3; perhaps TRBD2 as D (6 bases). Germline V gene sequence: CDR1 MNHEY, CDR2 SMNVEV (reference sequence). The CDR3 totals 13 residues. Trimming removed 0 bases at V and 6 bases at J, with 7 bases between.

This clonotype was picked up a small number of times. The genes are TRBV28 and TRBJ2-7; D is possibly TRBD2 (5 bases). CDR1 is MDHEN and CDR2 is SYDVKM in the germline V gene. Trimming removed 3 bases at V and 5 bases at J, with 17 bases between. The CDR3 is 15 residues long. CDR3 in amino acids: CASSFPSRGRDEQYF. CDR3 nucleotides: TGTGCCAGCAGTTTCCCCTCACGGGGAAGAGACGAGCAGTACTTC.

As to this clonotype: This may be a read error: a much more frequent sequence differs by one nucleotide. The V and J genes are TRBV5-1 and TRBJ2-2, with a tentative D call TRBD2 (5 bases). The CDR3 consists of 17 residues. V lost 1 base to trimming and J lost 4 bases, with 17 bases between them. Germline CDR1 and CDR2: SGHRS and YFSETQ. The CDR3 loop reads CASSLKAEGPITGELFF. The DNA for the CDR3 is TGCGCCAGCAGCTTGAAAGCGGAAGGGCCCATCACCGGGGAGCTGTTTTTT.

There are many counts of this clonotype. V and J are TRBV10-1 and TRBJ1-5, with unresolved D. This CDR3 has 12 residues. With 8 bases removed from V and 7 bases from J, the gap between germline ends came to 12 bases. The V gene's germline CDR1 is WNHNN and CDR2 SYGVQD (reference sequence). This CDR3 is CASLEPRQPQHF. DNA of the CDR3: TGCGCCAGCCTCGAACCCAGACAGCCCCAGCATTTT.

This clonotype was seen at least ten times. This sequence joins TRBV4-2 and TRBJ2-5, with TRBD1 matching 10 bases. The trim removed 3 bases at V and 0 bases at J, leaving 1 base unmatched. The CDR3 contains 15 residues. CDR1 LGHNA and CDR2 YNFKEQ come from the germline V gene. CDR3 DNA: TGTGCCAGCAGCCAGGGACAGGGGCACCAAGAGACCCAGTACTTC. It is translated as CASSQGQGHQETQYF.

This clonotype was counted at least ten times. V gene TRBV10-2 combines with J gene TRBJ1-2, with a possible D match to TRBD1 (5 bases). The CDR3 has 14 residues. CDR1 is WSHSY and CDR2 is SAAADI in the germline V gene. Trimming shortened V by 5 bases and J by 2 bases, and 12 bases separated the two germline ends. The CDR3 here is CASSPGGTNYGYTF. CDR3 nucleotide sequence: TGCGCCAGCAGTCCCGGAGGGACGAACTATGGCTACACCTTC.

In its sample, this clonotype was seen many times. The V call is TRBV5-5, the J call TRBJ2-4; D gene unclear. V shed 1 base and J shed 8 bases, with 10 bases lying between them. The CDR3 contains 13 residues. The germline CDR1 and CDR2 sequences are SGHKS and YYEKEE (reference sequence). DNA for the CDR3: TGTGCCAGCAGCTTGTCCCCACGGGACATTCAGTACTTC. Protein sequence: CASSLSPRDIQYF.

This clonotype has a count of ten or more. This chain links TRBV5-5 with TRBJ2-3; 9 bases align to TRBD2. The CDR3 is 14 residues long. V trimming: 2 bases; J trimming: 5 bases; junction bases outside the gene matches: 3. The germline V gene encodes CDR1 SGHKS and CDR2 YYEKEE (reference sequence). CDR3 in amino acids: CASSFSLAGDTQYF. For the CDR3, the DNA is TGTGCCAGCAGCTTCTCACTAGCGGGAGATACGCAGTATTTT. The full variable domain, completed using reference TRBV5-5 and TRBJ2-3, is DAGVTQSPTHLIKTRGQQVTLRCSPISGHKSVSWYQQVLGQGPQFIFQYYEKEERGRGNFPDRFSARQFPNYSSELNVNALLLGDSALYLCASSFSLAGDTQYFGPGTRLTVL.

The rearrangement uses TRBV27 and TRBJ1-2, with 11 bases fitting TRBD1. This CDR3 has 16 amino acids. Germline trimming cut 6 bases from V and 0 bases from J; bases unmatched to any gene: 6. The V gene's germline CDR1 is MNHEY and CDR2 SMNVEV (reference sequence). The CDR3 region is CASRLGQGAANYGYTF. The CDR3 DNA reads TGTGCCAGCAGGCTAGGACAGGGGGCCGCTAACTATGGCTACACCTTC.

This clonotype was picked up a small number of times. This chain joins TRBV2 and TRBJ2-5; possible D gene TRBD2, 5 bases. The V gene's germline CDR1 is SNHLY and CDR2 FYNNEI. This CDR3 spans 12 amino acids. The CDR3 protein is CATHRGQETQYF. The CDR3 nucleotides are TGTGCTACACACCGGGGACAAGAGACCCAGTACTTC.

This clonotype was picked up many times. V gene TRBV28 combines with J gene TRBJ2-7; D is perhaps TRBD2 (6 bases). In germline, CDR1 is MDHEN, CDR2 SYDVKM. The CDR3 sequence is 15 residues long. V dropped 8 bases and J dropped 1 base, with 18 bases sitting between them. Here the CDR3 reads CASHPPGAPSYEQYF. The CDR3 coding sequence is TGTGCCAGCCACCCCCCGGGAGCACCATCCTACGAGCAGTACTTC.

The rearrangement joins TRBV5-1 to TRBJ2-1, with D possibly matching TRBD1 (6 bases). The CDR3 covers 16 residues. Germline loops: CDR1 SGHRS, CDR2 YFSETQ. Trimming left V 2 bases short and J 4 bases short, with 16 bases between. The CDR3 DNA reads TGCGCCAGCAGCTTTCAGGGCAGGGGACCATACAATGAGCAGTTCTTC. The encoded protein is CASSFQGRGPYNEQFF.

The chain carries TRBV6-2 or TRBV6-3 and TRBJ2-1; D is unresolved. V lost 11 bases to trimming and J lost 7 bases, with 12 bases between them. This CDR3 has 11 residues. Germline V gene lookup returns CDR1 MNHEY and CDR2 SVGEGT. CDR3 sequence reads: CAAATMNEQFF. The DNA for the CDR3 is TGTGCCGCGGCAACGATGAATGAGCAGTTCTTC.

This chain links TRBV3-1 with TRBJ2-7, with 9 positions matching TRBD2. V was pared by 1 base and J by 3 bases, with 7 bases of the junction left unmatched. This CDR3 region has 16 residues. The germline CDR1 and CDR2 sequences are LGHDT and YNNKEL (reference sequence). CDR3 DNA sequence: TGTGCCAGCAGCCAAGGATCGGCGGGAGGGAACTACGAGCAGTACTTC. Translated: CASSQGSAGGNYEQYF.

The sample holds many counts of this clonotype. J is TRBJ1-5 and V is TRBV4-1; D unclear. Germline loops: CDR1 MGHRA, CDR2 YSYEKL. Trimming removed 1 base from V and 0 bases from J, with 16 bases in between. CDR3 size: 18 residues. In DNA form, the CDR3 reads TGCGCCAGCAGCCAAGTCGCGATGGGATTTTATAGCAATCAGCCCCAGCATTTT. It specifies CASSQVAMGFYSNQPQHF.

In its sample, this clonotype was seen many times. The rearrangement uses TRBV7-9 and TRBJ2-3; D unclear. Looked up from germline, CDR1 is SEHNR and CDR2 is FQNEAQ (reference sequence). V was cut by 0 bases and J by 1 base, with 14 bases left in between. CDR3 length: 17 amino acids. The CDR3 sequence is CASSLAQDVWGTDTQYF. As DNA, the CDR3 is TGTGCCAGCAGCTTAGCGCAGGACGTCTGGGGCACAGATACGCAGTATTTT.

This clonotype was observed many times. The J gene is TRBJ2-1, the V gene TRBV3-1; D is ambiguous. CDR3 length equals 12 residues. The V end lost 0 bases, the J end lost 8 bases, and 5 bases lay between the germline ends. The germline gives CDR1 LGHDT, CDR2 YNNKEL (reference sequence). CDR3 coding DNA: TGTGCCAGCAGCCAAGATCTGTATGAGCAGTTCTTC. Its protein product is CASSQDLYEQFF.

This clonotype was counted ten times or more. The V gene is TRBV30, the J gene TRBJ2-1; 8 nucleotides agree with TRBD2. The CDR3 has 14 residues. V lost 3 bases and J lost 3; bases outside the gene matches: 4. Germline V CDR1 and CDR2: GTSNPN, SVGIG (reference sequence). The CDR3 region has the DNA TGTGCCTGGAGACTAGCGGATTACTACAATGAGCAGTTCTTC. The encoded protein is CAWRLADYYNEQFF.

The table lists this clonotype with many counts. This chain links TRBV7-9 with TRBJ2-7; D unclear. This CDR3 is built from 15 residues. Germline CDR1 and CDR2: SEHNR and FQNEAQ (reference sequence). Trimming removed 4 bases from V and 2 bases from J, with 15 bases in between. CDR3: CASSYPGPRTYEQYF. The CDR3 DNA reads as TGTGCCAGCAGCTACCCCGGACCGAGGACCTACGAGCAGTACTTC.

V gene TRBV6-1 combines with J gene TRBJ2-7, with 7 bases lining up with TRBD2. The CDR3 sequence is 15 residues long. Germline CDR1 MNHNS, CDR2 SASEGT. V lost 5 bases, J lost 0 bases, and 7 bases stayed unmatched. CDR3 DNA sequence: TGTGCCAGCAGTCCCGTCCTAGCGGCCTCCTACGAGCAGTACTTC. Its translation: CASSPVLAASYEQYF.

The chain is built from TRBV27 and TRBJ1-1, with D unresolved. CDR3 length: 16 residues. Germline V gene lookup returns CDR1 MNHEY and CDR2 SMNVEV (reference sequence). The V end lost 2 bases, the J end lost 0 bases, and 13 bases lay between the germline ends. CDR3 coding DNA: TGTGCCAGCAGTTTAACGTCAGGCGTATTGAACACTGAAGCTTTCTTT. Translating it yields CASSLTSGVLNTEAFF.

This clonotype came up many times. The chain carries TRBV6-5 and TRBJ2-3, with TRBD2 matching over 7 bases. This CDR3 region has 16 residues. J lost 3 bases, V lost 2 bases, and 8 bases had no gene match. Germline V gene sequence: CDR1 MNHEY, CDR2 SVGAGI. CDR3 protein: CASSYGAGEETDTQYF. For the CDR3, the DNA is TGTGCCAGCAGTTACGGGGCGGGAGAGGAGACAGATACGCAGTATTTT.

In this sample, this clonotype turned up a few times. The V and J genes are TRBV28 and TRBJ2-7, with D tentatively TRBD1 (6 bases). V was cut by 5 bases and J by 3 bases, with 20 bases left in between. The germline CDR1 and CDR2 sequences are MDHEN and SYDVKM. The CDR3 is 16 amino acids. CDR3 bases: TGTGCCAGCAGTCCCCCAAACAGGGCAGCTTTCTACGAGCAGTACTTC. Amino acid sequence: CASSPPNRAAFYEQYF. Drawing the rest from reference TRBV28 and TRBJ2-7, the complete variable domain is DVKVTQSSRYLVKRTGEKVFLECVQDMDHENMFWYRQDPGLGLRLIYFSYDVKMKEKGDIPEGYSVSREKKERFSLILESASTNQTSMYLCASSPPNRAAFYEQYFGPGTRLTVT.

This clonotype was recorded many times. The chain combines TRBV20-1 with TRBJ2-3; 11 bases agree with TRBD2. Germline V gene data show CDR1 as DFQATT and CDR2 as SNEGSKA (reference sequence). The CDR3 loop spans 13 amino acids. The V and J ends lost 7 bases and 2 bases, in that order; junction bases with no gene match: 2. The CDR3, as DNA: TGCAGTGGACTAGCGGGAAACACAGATACGCAGTATTTT. Protein product: CSGLAGNTDTQYF.

In this sample, this clonotype turned up many times. The gene calls are TRBV24-1 and TRBJ1-2; 10 nucleotides align to TRBD1. J gave up 6 bases and V 6 bases, and 9 bases lay outside the gene matches. Germline-derived CDR1 and CDR2 are KGHDR and SFDVKD. The CDR3 is 15 amino acids. This CDR3 reads CATSTNPGTGDGYTF. The CDR3 DNA sequence: TGTGCCACCAGTACAAATCCCGGGACAGGGGATGGCTACACCTTC.